What follows describes a single TCR beta chain. Its antigen is undetermined. The sample belongs to a study of immune evolution from preneoplasia to lung adenocarcinoma. Measured with immunoSEQ multiplex PCR; TCRdb has only the in-frame clones, and not every one. The sample yields over 7,000 clones, around 80% seen once. This CDR3 region has 15 residues. Trimming stripped 8 bases from V and 4 bases from J, with 17 bases between. Germline V lookup: CDR1 LNHDA, CDR2 SQIVND (reference sequence). Study-wide results and limits: Normal lung had the highest top T cell clone frequencies. Clonality was highest in normal lung, lower in later-stage lesions apparently.

This chain links TRBV19 with TRBJ2-2; possibly TRBD2 for D (6 bases). The receptor was derived from a person aged 65 to 79 with lung adenocarcinoma. Source material: FFPE adjacent normal lung tissue. CDR3 DNA: TGTGCCAGTTATCCCTCGGGGAGGATCACCGGGGAGCTGTTTTTT. This translates into CASYPSGRITGELFF.